The clone carrying this T cell receptor beta chain was recorded at least ten times. As yet, its antigen is unknown. Deletions cut 4 bases from V and 3 bases from J, with 10 bases between. This CDR3 is built from 13 residues. CDR1 is SNHLY and CDR2 is FYNNEI in the germline V gene. The source of the sample is a study of identical twins. Study outcomes and limitations: An excess of low generation probability was shown by twin-shared out-of-frame alpha sequences. The study found weaker excess twin sharing in beta out-of-frame sequences. Cord blood beta clonotypes that were abundant carried fewer insertions, and memory repertoires showed no such trend.

A universal primer site was incorporated via template switching, and the cDNA contained unique molecular identifiers. One entry per CDR3 protein, called by TCRdb with MiXCR from the 5' RACE reads. The sample lists 210,000 or so distinct CDR3 sequences; around 8% were seen once. These data also formed part of another study, on yellow fever vaccine responses in identical twins.

This clonotype was obtained from a woman aged 18 to 35 in good health. This sequence joins TRBV2 and TRBJ2-7; D remains unclear. Sequencing was performed on memory (CD45RO+) T cells sorted from blood. CDR3 DNA: TGTGCCAGCAGTGTCAAAGACGACTACGAGCAGTACTTC. Its translation: CASSVKDDYEQYF.